The sequence of this T cell receptor beta chain was determined in a study of cytomegalovirus exposure and HLA in healthy donors (dated by TCRdb to about 2017). Broadly, across the study: According to an earlier analysis of a few hundred of the donors, some 180 million T cells yielded roughly 110 million unique TCR beta sequences and more than 250 Gb of sequence data. An early release that covered several hundred HLA-typed donors contained approximately 300 gigabases of sequencing data and about 93 million unique TCR sequences. Among the roughly 410 genotyped donors, around 81% belonged to the genetic ancestry cluster associated with self-reported Caucasian donors. The aim of the study was to test whether cataloging public T cell receptors could identify signatures of past pathogen exposure. The T cell repertoires of around 670 subjects were profiled by immunosequencing and related to cytomegalovirus serostatus. A separate validation cohort of 90 to 150 different subjects was used in addition to the roughly 670-subject first cohort. To predict cytomegalovirus infection status, the study combined high-throughput TCR immunosequencing, statistical association of individual TCRs with disease status, and machine learning. In a later analysis, previously published TCR beta repertoires from about 670 donors were re-analyzed and high-resolution HLA genotyping was added so that TCR occurrence patterns could be studied. Rather than using new phenotypic data, the later analysis identified candidate immune exposures from TCR beta sequences and from how often those sequences occurred across donors. An earlier analysis of roughly 600 of the donors used high-throughput TCR beta sequencing to judge whether each TCR beta V gene segment behaved as functional or pseudogenic. Donor age, sex, ethnicity and CMV serostatus were collected together with the repertoire data. Genome-wide SNP genotypes for about three fifths of the roughly 670 donors were used in a later genetic analysis, which treated that subset as a discovery cohort. Every discovery cohort repertoire had been produced on one sequencing platform. Both class I and class II loci were covered by HLA typing, at four-digit resolution. The number of typed donors differed by locus: roughly 620-640 for A, B, C, DRB1 and DQB1; 522 for DQA1; 606 for DPA1; and roughly 490 for DPB1. Because of strong linkage in the cohort, roughly five DR-DQ haplotypes were treated as single units for association and clustering. On average, roughly 200,000 unique TCR beta nucleotide sequences were sequenced per donor among 398 genotyped donors of the cohort, with 15% to 20% of those sequences being non-productive.

In the germline V gene, CDR1 corresponds to SGHRS and CDR2 to YFSETQ. The CDR3 goes from the cysteine to the phenylalanine over 16 residues. CDR3 DNA is the only sequence kept; it has 48 bases, read in frame from the first base. The junction shows trimming of 4 bases on V and 0 bases on J, and the gene matches do not reach 5 bases of it. The library came from the immunoSEQ multiplex PCR assay. For the multiplex PCR, a mixture combining 60 forward primers for TCR Vbeta segments and 13 reverse primers for TCR Jbeta segments was used. The CDR3 region of rearranged TCR beta genes was amplified from genomic DNA by a multiplex PCR assay. The amplified TCR beta libraries were sequenced on the Illumina HiSeq System as 87-base-pair reads. As for how the authors treated the data: In a later analysis, roughly 80 million unique TCR beta chains were counted across the roughly 670 repertoires, and roughly 11 million of these chains were shared by at least two donors. A nearest-neighbor algorithm error-corrected the raw reads and collapsed the reads into unique sequences, merging closely related sequences to remove PCR and sequencing errors. V, D and J gene segments were assigned by aligning CDR3 sequences to IMGT reference sequences. For a sequence to be retained, a match of at least six nucleotides to both a V gene segment and a J gene segment was required. A rearrangement was called productive if the CDR3 had no stop codons and remained in frame with V and J, and every other rearrangement was called non-productive. CDR3 was defined by IMGT convention, running from the second conserved V-encoded cysteine to the conserved J-encoded phenylalanine. In an earlier analysis of 550 to 650 of the donors, sequences lacking an unambiguous match to a single V gene segment were excluded. In an earlier analysis of approximately 610 of the donors, V segments were called functional above 56.7% productive rearrangements and were called segregating when the between-donor standard deviation exceeded 5%. A statistical classification framework was built to diagnose cytomegalovirus status from the catalog of TCR beta chain sequences. A later analysis assigned V and J genes by comparing TCR nucleotide sequences with IMGT/GENE-DB human TR gene sequences. Using the TCRdist pipeline, a later analysis assigned CDR3 sequences along with most-parsimonious VDJ recombination scenarios. In a later analysis, each TCR beta chain was defined by its CDR3 amino acid sequence together with its V-gene family, and reads lacking a unique V-gene family were excluded. As a way to deal with suspected cross-contamination and a sequencing artifact, a later analysis dropped approximately 570 nucleotide sequences that were highly shared and had low generation probability. In a later analysis, a clonal expansion index was calculated for each public chain from normalized within-repertoire ranks of inferred template counts. In a later analysis, generation probabilities were computed with a VDJ recombination model fitted to out-of-frame rearrangements, and the resulting probabilities were checked against IGoR. A later analysis scored TCR-TCR, TCR-HLA and TCR-CMV co-occurrence with hypergeometric tests, applying a repertoire-size bias correction to TCR pairs. A later analysis estimated false discovery rates by permuting HLA or CMV assignments 20 times. A later analysis grouped co-occurring TCRs with DBSCAN, adding TCRdist sequence similarity when clustering within HLA-allele-positive subsets. Repertoires with fewer than 30,000 or more than 120,000 public chains, plus five repertoires with anomalous nucleotide sharing, were excluded from co-occurrence clustering. The table comes from immuneACCESS by way of TCRdb, which keeps in-frame sequences with V and J called. Part of the clones is missing from these tables; in studies checked, under half for an unresolved V gene and the rest for unknown reasons. V and J calls and clone size are those listed in that table; D and trimming were worked out from the DNA. This sample's table lists under 150,000 clones. About 1.6% of the sample is held by the ten biggest clonotypes.

The cohort was made up of 666 healthy bone marrow donors. At the time of sampling, all cohort members were nominally healthy, though unrecorded immune exposures were likely present. The donor tested CMV seronegative and was one of the 352 seronegative cohort members. A peripheral blood sample was provided by each donor, and peripheral blood mononuclear cells were used for TCR beta sequencing. The Qiagen DNeasy Blood Extraction Kit was used to extract genomic DNA from the blood cell samples. For this clone: Which antigen it targets is not known.

The research as a whole found: A further reported finding was that TCR beta sequences accurately predicted the HLA-A and HLA-B alleles for most subjects in the first cohort. A total of roughly 160 TCR beta chains were listed by the study as associated with cytomegalovirus. In a later analysis, HLA-associated TCR beta chains showed more clonal expansion and lower generation probabilities than non-associated chains that were equally common. The classifier was reported to diagnose cytomegalovirus status with high specificity and sensitivity in both the original and validation cohorts. Several of the top co-occurrence clusters appeared to be linked to parvovirus B19, influenza, CMV and Epstein-Barr virus, according to a later analysis. Only TCR beta chains were sequenced in this cohort, and the absence of alpha or paired-chain data limited detectable features. Because HLA typing was missing for some donors at each locus, association tests included only the typed subset. A later genetic analysis reported fewer N-insertions in productive TCRs among donors in an Asian-associated ancestry cluster than the approximately 670-donor mean. The 87-base-pair reads could not distinguish some IMGT-functional V segments, including TRBV6-2 and TRBV6-3, so those segments were excluded. Across donors, most TCR sequences were observed very rarely, whereas some public TCRs were present in many individuals. An association between a missense DCLRE1C variant and V-gene and J-gene trimming of TCR beta chains was found in a later genetic analysis and replicated in an independent cohort. In an earlier analysis of around 600 of the donors, most TCR beta V segments were observed in productive rearrangements about 87% or about 30% of the time, broadly matching IMGT annotations. In a later analysis, the rate of TCR association differed among HLA loci, with DRB1 alleles having the most associated TCRs and HLA-C alleles having the fewest. Most CMV-associated TCR beta chains appeared to be HLA-restricted in a later analysis, and the HLA associations seemed to be driven largely by CMV exposure. The presence/absence analyses assumed that sequencing depth was roughly uniform across donors, and that assumption may not be true. When HLA alleles, especially DR and DQ, strongly co-occurred, TCR associations were difficult to assign to individual alleles. Immune exposure information for the cohort was limited to CMV serostatus. The authors suggested that the approach could potentially be generalized to other disease states and immunological phenotypes. Correlated functional status among segregating V segments might be attributable to linkage disequilibrium, but an unknown experimental factor could not be ruled out. Specific HLA alleles were associated with around 18,000 TCR beta sequences at a false discovery rate of 0.05 in a later analysis. A few of the identified cytomegalovirus-associated TCR beta chains were confirmed in vitro to be specific for cytomegalovirus antigens. Because counts were too low, under 20 rarely observed V segments, including chromosome 9 orphons, were left out of the earlier analysis of approximately 580 of the donors. A cluster of highly shared sequence variants was judged likely to represent a technical artifact of the sequencing pipeline.

This sequence originates from a woman aged 40 to 50 in good health and CMV-seronegative. Specimen: PBMCs. The chain joins TRBV5-1 to TRBJ1-4, with TRBD1 matching 8 junction bases. The encoded CDR3 is CASSPGQAATNEKLFF. The nucleotide sequence is TGCGCCAGCAGCCCGGGACAGGCGGCAACTAATGAAAAACTGTTTTTT. The CDR3 plus the reference TRBV5-1 and TRBJ1-4 genes for the other parts give the full variable domain: KAGVTQTPRYLIKTRGQQVTLSCSPISGHRSVSWYQQTPGQGLQFLFEYFSETQRNKGNFPGRFSGRQFSNSRSEMNVSTLELGDSALYLCASSPGQAATNEKLFFGSGTQLSVL.